This entry features one TCR delta chain sequence. This clone counts as medium-sized (0.01 to 0.1%). The antigen it recognizes is unknown. Base qualities are not at hand, and no much larger clone is one base apart. The data belong to a study of gamma-delta T cells after stem cell transplantation (dated by TCRdb to the mid-2010s). Libraries were built with RT-PCR. Sequencing was performed on an Illumina MiSeq. In TCRdb, clones were called once more from the public reads by CATT, and rows of identical DNA were later combined. Within this sample are 6,500 to 8,000 delta-chain clones, with around a quarter of them counted one time only. More than 15% of the sample goes to the ten largest clones. The CDR3 covers 16 residues, taking in both the cysteine and the phenylalanine. Kept here is only the CDR3 DNA, which spans 48 bases and is read in frame from base 1. In the germline V gene, CDR1 corresponds to GEAIGNYY and CDR2 to EKD. Trimming removed 3 bases from V and 2 bases from J; the gene matches leave 11 bases unexplained.

The sequence joins TRDV2 to TRDJ1, and 7 junctional nucleotides match TRDD3. The specimen sequenced was gamma-delta T cells. The sequence derives from a human donor. It is not recorded whose cells these are; they may come from a transplant donor. In nucleotides, the sequence is TGTGCCTGTGACCCTATTTGGGGGAGCCGGACCGATAAACTCATCTTT. This sequence encodes CACDPIWGSRTDKLIF.